One sample yielded the 29 T cell receptor beta chains listed below, sequenced in a study of blood T cell repertoires in COVID-19. TCRdb keeps only in-frame clones here, not all; method: immunoSEQ multiplex PCR. The table lists about 250,000 clones, around 85% of them singletons, with nearly 9% in the top ten. The sequenced sample was peripheral blood. All receptors derive from a man aged 80 or over with acute or convalescent COVID-19.

This chain connects TRBV5-1 to TRBJ2-1; maybe TRBD2 (6 bases). The length of the CDR3 is 14 residues. The V and J ends lost 5 bases and 6 bases respectively, with 15 bases between them. The germline gives CDR1 SGHRS, CDR2 YFSETQ. The CDR3 here is CASRGGGLSNEQFF. The CDR3 region has the DNA TGCGCCAGCAGGGGGGGAGGCCTATCCAATGAGCAGTTCTTC. Filled out from reference TRBV5-1 and TRBJ2-1, the complete variable domain reads KAGVTQTPRYLIKTRGQQVTLSCSPISGHRSVSWYQQTPGQGLQFLFEYFSETQRNKGNFPGRFSGRQFSNSRSEMNVSTLELGDSALYLCASRGGGLSNEQFFGPGTRLTVL.

This clone was detected once. This rearrangement joins TRBV28 to TRBJ1-6; 8 bases agree with TRBD1. Germline CDR1 is MDHEN and CDR2 is SYDVKM. The length of the CDR3 is 16 residues. Trimming cost V 2 bases and J 7 bases; bases outside gene matches: 7. CDR3 in amino acids: CASSLKVQGANSPLHF. CDR3 bases: TGTGCCAGCAGTTTAAAAGTGCAGGGGGCGAATTCACCCCTCCACTTT.

The chain employs TRBV19 and TRBJ1-1, with TRBD1 matching 7 bases. The CDR3 consists of 15 residues. Germline V gives CDR1 LNHDA, CDR2 SQIVND (reference sequence). V lost 0 bases, J lost 5 bases, and 6 bases stayed unmatched. CDR3 amino acids: CASSIEVRGRTEAFF. CDR3 bases: TGTGCCAGTAGTATAGAAGTCAGGGGGAGGACTGAAGCTTTCTTT.

The chain combines TRBV18 with TRBJ2-3; 8 bases fit TRBD1. Germline V lookup: CDR1 KGHSH, CDR2 LQKENI. The CDR3 has 15 residues. J lost 1 base, V lost 5 bases, and 5 bases had no gene match. The CDR3 loop is CASSFQGAGTDTQYF. The CDR3 nucleotides are TGTGCCAGCTCATTTCAGGGGGCCGGCACAGATACGCAGTATTTT.

The J gene is TRBJ2-2, the V gene TRBV18, with 11 bases that match TRBD1. Trimming at V came to 4 bases and at J to 4 bases, leaving 2 bases not matched to a gene. The CDR3 extends over 15 amino acids. Germline CDR1 KGHSH, CDR2 LQKENI. The CDR3 bases are TGTGCCAGCTCACGGACAGGGGGCATCACCGGGGAGCTGTTTTTT. The encoded protein is CASSRTGGITGELFF.

The chain employs TRBV24-1 and TRBJ1-5; D is possibly TRBD1 (5 bases). The germline V and J ends were trimmed by 7 bases and 4 bases, with 13 bases remaining between them. Per germline, CDR1 KGHDR and CDR2 SFDVKD. CDR3 length: 14 amino acids. CDR3 DNA: TGTGCCACCAGCAAGACAGCCGGGAATCAGCCCCAGCATTTT. Encoded protein: CATSKTAGNQPQHF.

This sequence joins TRBV6-6 and TRBJ1-1; D is perhaps TRBD1 (5 bases). Trimming pared 5 bases from V and 0 bases from J, leaving 13 bases between. The germline V gene encodes CDR1 MNHNY and CDR2 SVGAGI (reference sequence). The CDR3 has 15 amino acids. CDR3 protein: CASSPRAMVNTEAFF. DNA of the CDR3: TGTGCCAGCAGTCCCAGGGCAATGGTGAACACTGAAGCTTTCTTT.

The CDR3 nucleotides read TGTGCCAGCATCATAAGTGGAGCAAACGGGGAGCTGTTTTTT. Protein sequence: CASIISGANGELFF. This sequence joins TRBV7-9 and TRBJ2-2; D not resolved. CDR3 length equals 14 residues. Germline V gives CDR1 SEHNR, CDR2 FQNEAQ (reference sequence). With 7 bases removed from V and 7 bases from J, the gap between germline ends came to 16 bases.

DNA for the CDR3: TGTGCCAGTAGTATCGGTTGGGGAGGTGGCTACACCTTC. Protein sequence: CASSIGWGGGYTF. This chain joins TRBV19 and TRBJ1-2; D is unresolved. The ends were cut back, 3 bases at V and 7 bases at J, with 12 bases in the middle. The germline V gene encodes CDR1 LNHDA and CDR2 SQIVND (reference sequence). This CDR3 comprises 13 residues.

The chain uses TRBV7-6 and TRBJ1-5; 9 bases match TRBD1. J lost 0 bases, V lost 0 bases, and 6 bases had no gene match. Germline V gene sequence: CDR1 SGHVS, CDR2 FNYEAQ. CDR3 length: 18 amino acids. CDR3 in DNA: TGTGCCAGCAGCTTAGCGGGACAGGGTTATAATAGCAATCAGCCCCAGCATTTT. This codes for CASSLAGQGYNSNQPQHF.

The chain has TRBV5-1 and TRBJ1-2, with D unclear. V was cut by 0 bases and J by 1 base, with 7 bases left in between. Germline loops: CDR1 SGHRS, CDR2 YFSETQ. The CDR3 has 14 residues. The CDR3 DNA reads as TGCGCCAGCAGCTTGGATCCGGGTAACTATGGCTACACCTTC. Translated, it gives CASSLDPGNYGYTF.

This chain links TRBV24-1 with TRBJ2-5, with 12 bases that match TRBD1. The ends lost 4 bases at V and 4 bases at J; junction bases unmatched: 15. The germline V gene encodes CDR1 KGHDR and CDR2 SFDVKD. The CDR3 runs 19 residues. CDR3 nucleotides: TGTGCCACCAGTGAAGGGACAGGGGGCGCTCAGGGTGGCGGAGAGACCCAGTACTTC. Translating it yields CATSEGTGGAQGGGETQYF.

V is TRBV2 and J is TRBJ2-1; the match to TRBD2 covers 8 bases. J gave up 3 bases and V 7 bases, and 2 bases lay outside the gene matches. The CDR3 spans 13 residues. Germline V gene sequence: CDR1 SNHLY, CDR2 FYNNEI. CDR3 in DNA: TGTGCCAGCAAGGCGGGGGGCTACAATGAGCAGTTCTTC. It yields the protein CASKAGGYNEQFF. Complete variable domain (other parts from reference TRBV2 and TRBJ2-1): EPEVTQTPSHQVTQMGQEVILRCVPISNHLYFYWYRQILGQKVEFLVSFYNNEISEKSEIFDDQFSVERPDGSNFTLKIRSTKLEDSAMYFCASKAGGYNEQFFGPGTRLTVL.

The chain couples TRBV23-1 to TRBJ2-1; 10 positions match TRBD2. TRBV23-1 has ORF status, its function being uncertain. The CDR3 has 17 amino acids. Trimming cost V 3 bases and J 5 bases; bases outside gene matches: 10. In nucleotides, the CDR3 is TGCGCCAGCAGTCACCCCACCGGGACTAGCGCTGACAATGAGCAGTTCTTC. It is translated as CASSHPTGTSADNEQFF.

The rearrangement uses TRBV3-1 (or the pseudogene TRBV3-2) and TRBJ2-7; unclear D gene. CDR1 LGHDT and CDR2 YNNKEL come from the germline V gene (reference sequence). Between the trimmed V and J ends, which lost 4 bases and 3 bases, there was a span of 16 bases. There are 15 residues in the CDR3. The CDR3 DNA reads TGTGCCAGCAGCCTGAGGATAGGCCGGAACTACGAGCAGTACTTC. Encoded protein: CASSLRIGRNYEQYF.

The chain employs TRBV2 and TRBJ2-1, with TRBD2 matching over 12 bases. Germline V gives CDR1 SNHLY, CDR2 FYNNEI. The CDR3 consists of 13 residues. The V and J ends lost 0 bases and 14 bases, in that order; junction bases with no gene match: 2. The DNA of the CDR3 is TGTGCCAGCAGTGAAGCGACTAGCGGGAGTGAGTTCTTC. Its translation is CASSEATSGSEFF.

Worth noting for this clone: The sample holds other DNA sequences that translate to the same CDR3. J is TRBJ1-6 and V is TRBV6-5; 9 nucleotides agree with TRBD1. The CDR3 has 15 amino acids. Germline V gives CDR1 MNHEY, CDR2 SVGAGI. Germline trimming cut 8 bases from V and 0 bases from J; bases unmatched to any gene: 2. The CDR3 nucleotides are TGTGCCAGCTCGACAGGGGGCTCCTATAATTCACCCCTCCACTTT. Its protein product is CASSTGGSYNSPLHF.

V and J are TRBV5-1 and TRBJ1-4; 9 bases match TRBD1. The CDR3 covers 14 residues. The germline V gene has CDR1 SGHRS and CDR2 YFSETQ. The junction had 5 bases not matched to a gene; V was cut back by 3 bases and J by 8 bases. The CDR3 coding sequence is TGCGCCAGCAGCTCGGACAGGGGCGTGGAAAAACTGTTTTTT. Protein sequence: CASSSDRGVEKLFF.

The rearrangement uses TRBV27 and TRBJ2-4; 11 bases match TRBD2. This CDR3 comprises 16 residues. Trimming at V came to 6 bases and at J to 5 bases, leaving 9 bases not matched to a gene. The germline gives CDR1 MNHEY, CDR2 SMNVEV (reference sequence). This CDR3 reads CASRGLAGGRENIQYF. In nucleotides, the CDR3 is TGTGCCAGCAGGGGGCTAGCGGGAGGAAGGGAAAACATTCAGTACTTC.

J is TRBJ2-5 and V is TRBV5-1, with D possibly TRBD1 on 6 matching bases. In germline, CDR1 is SGHRS, CDR2 YFSETQ. This CDR3 is 17 amino acids long. Between the trimmed V and J ends, which lost 4 bases and 3 bases, there was a span of 22 bases. This CDR3 reads CASSQNSGTSTEETQYF. In nucleotides, the CDR3 is TGCGCCAGCAGCCAAAATTCCGGGACAAGTACCGAAGAGACCCAGTACTTC.

The chain couples TRBV19 to TRBJ2-7, with TRBD1 as a possible D gene (6 bases). In germline, CDR1 is LNHDA, CDR2 SQIVND (reference sequence). V was shortened by 7 bases and J by 5 bases, with 12 bases between the two germline ends. The CDR3 spans 12 residues. Here the CDR3 reads CASIWDNNEQYF. The CDR3, as DNA: TGTGCCAGTATTTGGGACAACAACGAGCAGTACTTC.

In this sample, this clone turned up a few times. This chain connects TRBV27 to TRBJ2-1, with D possibly matching TRBD1 (5 bases). Germline-derived CDR1 and CDR2 are MNHEY and SMNVEV (reference sequence). V was shortened by 7 bases and J by 7 bases, with 20 bases between the two germline ends. This CDR3 spans 15 amino acids. CDR3 region: CASTITRGSWNEQFF. DNA of the CDR3: TGTGCCAGCACCATCACAAGGGGCTCATGGAATGAGCAGTTCTTC.

The V gene is TRBV3-1 (or the pseudogene TRBV3-2), the J gene TRBJ2-3; 8 bases are a match to TRBD1. This CDR3 spans 11 amino acids. The V and J ends lost 5 bases and 13 bases, in that order; junction bases with no gene match: 5. Germline CDR1 and CDR2: LGHDT and YNNKEL (reference sequence). The CDR3 DNA reads as TGTGCCAGCAGCTCCGGACAGGGAAAGTATTTT. Its protein product is CASSSGQGKYF.

This clone was seen a few times. The V call is TRBV24-1, the J call TRBJ2-3; TRBD1 is a possible D gene (6 bases). The CDR3 totals 17 residues. V shed 1 base and J shed 4 bases, with 17 bases lying between them. Germline V CDR1 and CDR2: KGHDR, SFDVKD. In DNA, the CDR3 is TGTGCCACCAGTGATTTTAGGGGGTCGGGGACCCCAGATACGCAGTATTTT. Translating gives CATSDFRGSGTPDTQYF.

This clone was detected a few times. The rearrangement joins TRBV6-5 to TRBJ1-3; D uncertain. This CDR3 has 14 amino acids. V was pared by 7 bases and J by 0 bases, with 10 bases between. Germline V lookup: CDR1 MNHEY, CDR2 SVGAGI. The CDR3 DNA follows: TGTGCCAGCAACTGGTCTCTCTCTGGAAACACCATATATTTT. Protein: CASNWSLSGNTIYF.

The J gene is TRBJ1-6, the V gene TRBV28; perhaps TRBD1 as D (6 bases). V lost 8 bases and J 7 bases, leaving 18 bases between the germline ends. The germline V gene has CDR1 MDHEN and CDR2 SYDVKM. The CDR3 totals 15 residues. CDR3 residues: CASPPPGQRNSPLHF. In DNA, the CDR3 is TGTGCCAGCCCGCCCCCCGGACAGAGAAATTCACCCCTCCACTTT.

This chain connects TRBV5-1 to TRBJ2-2; TRBD2 agrees at 9 bases. After removal of 4 bases from V and 0 bases from J, the junction contained 4 bases not matched to a gene. Germline values: CDR1 SGHRS, CDR2 YFSETQ. The CDR3 sequence is 16 residues long. CDR3 loop: CASSPTSGTNTGELFF. CDR3 nucleotide sequence: TGCGCCAGCAGCCCGACTAGCGGAACGAACACCGGGGAGCTGTTTTTT.

The gene calls are TRBV27 and TRBJ1-5; 7 nucleotides agree with TRBD1. CDR3 length: 17 amino acids. The J segment lost 2 bases and the V segment lost 5 bases, leaving 12 bases of the junction unmatched. Germline-derived CDR1 and CDR2 are MNHEY and SMNVEV (reference sequence). The CDR3 DNA is TGTGCCAGCAGTCCATACAACCACAGGGGTCGCAATCAGCCCCAGCATTTT. Amino acid sequence: CASSPYNHRGRNQPQHF.

V is TRBV6-5 and J is TRBJ1-2; 9 bases line up with TRBD1. Germline-derived CDR1 and CDR2 are MNHEY and SVGAGI. V trimming: 11 bases; J trimming: 2 bases; junction bases outside the gene matches: 9. This CDR3 is 14 amino acids long. The CDR3 bases are TGTGCCTCTGCCCACAGGGGGCCGAACTATGGCTACACCTTC. Protein: CASAHRGPNYGYTF.